This T cell receptor beta chain originates from a study of blood T cell repertoires in COVID-19. Across the whole study: Spain, Italy and the United States supplied samples that represented acute and convalescent COVID-19.

The Seattle patients joined while their infection was active and were tracked longitudinally afterward. V shed 4 bases, J shed 4 bases, and the junction held 4 bases outside the gene matches. Looked up from germline, CDR1 is KGHSH and CDR2 is LQKENI. The CDR3 totals 14 residues. Per the original methods: Amplification of reference gene primers was used by the study to estimate nucleated cell counts. Clones were sequenced by immunoSEQ multiplex PCR, and TCRdb holds only the in-frame ones, with some missing. V and J calls and clone size are as listed in that table; D and trimming were resolved from the DNA. The sample has approximately 350,000 clones, approximately 86% seen once.

The sequencing sample was made of peripheral blood. The genes are TRBV18 and TRBJ2-3; 8 nucleotides line up with TRBD2. This TCR was recovered from a woman aged 60 to 75 with COVID-19, enrolled during active disease. CDR3 DNA: TGTGCCAGCTCACTTCGGGGGGGCCCAGATACGCAGTATTTT. Protein product: CASSLRGGPDTQYF.